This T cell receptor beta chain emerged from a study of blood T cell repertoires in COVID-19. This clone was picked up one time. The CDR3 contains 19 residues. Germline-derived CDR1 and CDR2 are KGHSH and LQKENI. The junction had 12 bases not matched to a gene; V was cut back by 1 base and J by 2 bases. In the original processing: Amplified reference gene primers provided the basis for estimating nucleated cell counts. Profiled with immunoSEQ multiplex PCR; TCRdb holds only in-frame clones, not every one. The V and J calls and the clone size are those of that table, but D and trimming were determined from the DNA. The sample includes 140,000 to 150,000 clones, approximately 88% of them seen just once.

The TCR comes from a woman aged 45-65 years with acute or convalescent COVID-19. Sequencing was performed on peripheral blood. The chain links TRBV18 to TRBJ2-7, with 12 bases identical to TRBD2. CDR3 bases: TGTGCCAGCTCACCACTCTCGGGACTAGCGGGCCCGGGACCCTACGAGCAGTACTTC. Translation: CASSPLSGLAGPGPYEQYF.